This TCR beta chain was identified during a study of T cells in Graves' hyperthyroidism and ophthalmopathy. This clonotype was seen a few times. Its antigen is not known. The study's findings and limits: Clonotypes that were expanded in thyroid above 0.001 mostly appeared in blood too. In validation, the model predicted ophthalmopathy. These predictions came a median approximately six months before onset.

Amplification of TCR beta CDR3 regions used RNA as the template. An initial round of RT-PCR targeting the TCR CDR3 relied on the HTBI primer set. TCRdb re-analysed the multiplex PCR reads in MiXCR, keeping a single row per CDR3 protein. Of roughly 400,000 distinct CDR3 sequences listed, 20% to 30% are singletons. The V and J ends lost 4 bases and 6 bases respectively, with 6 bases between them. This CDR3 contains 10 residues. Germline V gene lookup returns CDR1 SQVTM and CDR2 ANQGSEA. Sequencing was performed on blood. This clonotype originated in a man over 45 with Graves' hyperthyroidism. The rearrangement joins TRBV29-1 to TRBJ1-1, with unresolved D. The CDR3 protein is CSVGHPEAFF. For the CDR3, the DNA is TGCAGCGTTGGACACCCTGAAGCTTTCTTT.